This T cell receptor beta chain was sequenced for a study of CXCR3-negative and CXCR3-positive naive CD8 T cells (dated by TCRdb to between 2017 and 2020). Regarding the complete study: In total, some 140 million TRB reads were obtained, or roughly 1.5 +/- 0.3 million reads per library. Data from ten or so donors, pooled across two independent experiments, went into the diversity and physicochemical repertoire analyses. TRBV-TRBJ cluster analysis included naive subsets from about 5 donors and memory cells from 3 donors. What the authors observed across the whole study: Comparably high repertoire diversity was found in both naive subsets, whereas much lower repertoire diversity was found in memory CD8+ T cells. TRB CDR3s from CXCR3-positive naive cells showed higher hydrophobicity (lower Kidera factor 4), lower energy, and higher strength and volume indices than CXCR3-negative naive cells. Surface CD5, linked to self-reactivity in mice, was comparable between naive subsets; TCR interaction strength was therefore also inferred from TRB CDR3 physicochemical properties. Similar TRBV-TRBJ usage was shown by naive CXCR3-negative and CXCR3-positive cells from the same donor, whereas distinct patterns were shown by memory cells. CXCR3 expression partially decreased after cryopreservation, so most assays used freshly isolated PBMCs.

Instrument used: NextSeq 550. The Human TCR Profiling Kit (MiLaboratory) was used to prepare UMI-labeled 5' RACE TRB cDNA libraries. cDNA synthesis used the entire amount of extracted RNA, and PCR amplification then used the entire amount of cDNA produced. Libraries were prepared in parallel with an identical number of PCR cycles. On the authors' methods: With a requirement of at least two reads per UMI, MIGEC and MiXCR extracted about 50,000 +/- 10,000 unique UMI-labeled TRB cDNA molecules per library. On average, roughly 40,000 +/- 10,000 functional in-frame TRB CDR3 nucleotide clonotypes lacking stop codons were found per library. After each sample was downsampled to 5000 UMI-labeled TRB molecules, VDJtools was used to calculate diversity metrics such as normalized Shannon-Wiener and Chao1. Clonotype-size-weighted physicochemical properties of the central five CDR3 residues (interaction energy, strength, volume and Kidera factor 4) were computed in VDJtools. Each entry corresponds to one CDR3 protein sequence from reads that TCRdb reprocessed, and DNA is not given. It is TCRdb's table, rather than the study itself, that gives the V and J calls and clone size. This sample's table contains about 130,000 distinct CDR3 sequences. Together, the top ten hold approximately 0.29% of the sample.

The CDR3 holds 13 amino acids from the cysteine to the phenylalanine. This entry has no DNA. In regard to this clonotype: No cognate antigen has been identified for it.

For every CD8+ T cell subset, 250,000 to 300,000 cells were flow-sorted straight into RLT lysis buffer, and each subset was sorted in triplicate. To keep memory contaminants out, a stringent definition of naive CD8+ T cells was applied: CD45RO-CCR7+CD27+CD95-. Peripheral blood mononuclear cells were isolated from buffy coats by standard density gradient centrifugation. Naive CXCR3-negative and CXCR3-positive CD8+ T cells were flow-sorted on a FACSAria III. An RNeasy Mini Kit was used to extract total RNA from the sorted cells. Sequencing input: naive CXCR3- CD8+ T cells from blood. According to the study, the label for this sample's cell subset or site signals: CD45RO-CCR7+CD27+CD95- naive CD8+ T cells lacking CXCR3 (TNR3-). The receptor was isolated from a human donor in good health. Some clones in this sample may be carry-over from other donors' samples. The chain uses TRBV12-3 or TRBV12-4 and TRBJ2-5; TCRdb designates TRBD1, a call that cannot be tested without DNA. For the CDR3, the sequence is CASSLAPGKTQYF.